This T cell receptor beta chain derives from a study of cytomegalovirus exposure and HLA in healthy donors. Whole-study results and caveats: An analysis done earlier found most TCR beta V segments productive about 87% or about 30% of the time. Most subjects' HLA-A and HLA-B alleles were reportedly predicted from TCR beta sequences. Most TCR sequences showed up rarely, but some public TCRs showed up in many donors.

The PCR ran on 60 Vbeta and 13 Jbeta primers. Clones were read by immunoSEQ multiplex PCR, and TCRdb kept only the in-frame ones, dropping some. The data show about 150,000 clones, roughly 80% seen once. This clone was seen only a few times. What it binds is unknown. The length of the CDR3 is 17 residues. The V and J ends lost 0 bases and 0 bases, in that order; junction bases with no gene match: 7. Germline CDR1 and CDR2: LGHNA and YSLEER. The chain couples TRBV4-3 to TRBJ1-1; TRBD1 matches at 7 bases. The sample taken for sequencing was PBMCs. The sequence was collected from a man aged 30 to 45 in good health and CMV-seropositive. The CDR3 DNA is TGCGCCAGCAGCCAAGAAGAGGGGGCGGTCATGAACACTGAAGCTTTCTTT. Translating gives CASSQEEGAVMNTEAFF.